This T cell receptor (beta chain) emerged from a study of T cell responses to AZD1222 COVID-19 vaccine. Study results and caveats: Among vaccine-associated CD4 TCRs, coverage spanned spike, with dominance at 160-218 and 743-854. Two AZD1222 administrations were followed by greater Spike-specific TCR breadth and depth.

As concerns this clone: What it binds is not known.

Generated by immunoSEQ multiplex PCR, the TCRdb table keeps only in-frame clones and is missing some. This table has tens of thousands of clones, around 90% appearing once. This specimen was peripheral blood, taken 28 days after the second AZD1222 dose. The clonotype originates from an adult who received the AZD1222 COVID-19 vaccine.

The CDR3 region is CASSLTGSNYGYTF. The CDR3 region has the DNA TGTGCCAGCAGCTTGACAGGGAGCAACTATGGCTACACCTTC. The V call is TRBV7-2, the J call TRBJ1-2; TRBD1 aligns across 7 bases. Germline CDR1 reads SGHTA; CDR2 reads FQGNSA. Trimming cost V 3 bases and J 2 bases; bases outside gene matches: 3. The CDR3 has 14 residues.